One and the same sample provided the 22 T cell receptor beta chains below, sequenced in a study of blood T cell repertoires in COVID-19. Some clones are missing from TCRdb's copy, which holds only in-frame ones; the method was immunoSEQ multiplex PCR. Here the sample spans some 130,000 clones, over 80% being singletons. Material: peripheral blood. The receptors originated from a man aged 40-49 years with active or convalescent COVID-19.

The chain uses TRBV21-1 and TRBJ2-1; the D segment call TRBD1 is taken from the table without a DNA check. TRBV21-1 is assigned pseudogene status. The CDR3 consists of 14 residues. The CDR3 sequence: CASSKGQTYNEQFF. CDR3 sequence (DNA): TGTGCCAGCAGCAAAGGACAAACCTACAATGAGCAGTTCTTC.

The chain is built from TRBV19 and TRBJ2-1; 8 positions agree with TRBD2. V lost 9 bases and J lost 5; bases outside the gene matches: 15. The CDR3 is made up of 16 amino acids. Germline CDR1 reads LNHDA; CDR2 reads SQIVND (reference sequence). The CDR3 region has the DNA TGTGCCAGCCGATCTCCCGGGGGGGCGGTGGACAATGAGCAGTTCTTC. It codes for CASRSPGGAVDNEQFF.

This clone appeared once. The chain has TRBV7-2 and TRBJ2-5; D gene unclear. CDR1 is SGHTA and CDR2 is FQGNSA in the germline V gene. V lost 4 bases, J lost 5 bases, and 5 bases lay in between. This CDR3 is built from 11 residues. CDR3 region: CASSSGETQYF. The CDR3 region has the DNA TGTGCCAGCAGCTCAGGCGAGACCCAGTACTTC.

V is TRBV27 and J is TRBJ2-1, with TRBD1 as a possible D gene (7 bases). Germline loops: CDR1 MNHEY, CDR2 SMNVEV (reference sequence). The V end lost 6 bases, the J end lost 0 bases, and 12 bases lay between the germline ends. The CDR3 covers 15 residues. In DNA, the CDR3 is TGTGCCAGCAGCCCAGGGGGGAGCTCCTACAATGAGCAGTTCTTC. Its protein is CASSPGGSSYNEQFF.

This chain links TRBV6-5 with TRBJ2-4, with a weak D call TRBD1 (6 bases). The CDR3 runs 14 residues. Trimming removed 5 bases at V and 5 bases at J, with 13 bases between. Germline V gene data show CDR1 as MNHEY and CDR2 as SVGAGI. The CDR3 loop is CASSPGAGENIQYF. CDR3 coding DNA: TGTGCCAGCAGTCCCGGGGCAGGGGAAAACATTCAGTACTTC.

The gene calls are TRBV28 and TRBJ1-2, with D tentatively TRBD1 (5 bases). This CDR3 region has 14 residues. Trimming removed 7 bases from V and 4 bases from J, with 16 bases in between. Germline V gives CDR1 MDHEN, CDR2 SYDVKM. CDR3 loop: CASIGHGLLYGYTF. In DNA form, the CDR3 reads TGTGCCAGCATTGGACATGGGCTCCTCTATGGCTACACCTTC.

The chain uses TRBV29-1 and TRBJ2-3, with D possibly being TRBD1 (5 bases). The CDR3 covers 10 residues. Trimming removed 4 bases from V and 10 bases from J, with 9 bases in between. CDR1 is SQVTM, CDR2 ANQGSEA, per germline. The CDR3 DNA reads TGCAGCGTTGGACAGACGCCGCAGTATTTT. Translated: CSVGQTPQYF.

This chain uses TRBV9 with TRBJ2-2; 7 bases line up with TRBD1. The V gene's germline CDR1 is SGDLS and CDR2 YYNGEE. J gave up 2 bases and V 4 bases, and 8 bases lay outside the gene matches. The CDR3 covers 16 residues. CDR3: CASSPWDSLNTGELFF. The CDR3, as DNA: TGTGCCAGCAGCCCCTGGGACAGCCTAAACACCGGGGAGCTGTTTTTT.

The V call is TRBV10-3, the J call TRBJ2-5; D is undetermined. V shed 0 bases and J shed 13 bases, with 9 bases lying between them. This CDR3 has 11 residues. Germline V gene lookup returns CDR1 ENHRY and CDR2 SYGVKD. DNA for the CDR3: TGTGCCATCAGTGAGTCGAGTCACAGGTACTTC. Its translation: CAISESSHRYF.

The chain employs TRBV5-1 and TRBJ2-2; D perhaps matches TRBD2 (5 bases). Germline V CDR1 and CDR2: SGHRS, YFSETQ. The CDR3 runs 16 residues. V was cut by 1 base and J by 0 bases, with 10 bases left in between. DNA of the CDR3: TGCGCCAGCAGCTTGCTTAGCGTCCCGAACACCGGGGAGCTGTTTTTT. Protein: CASSLLSVPNTGELFF.

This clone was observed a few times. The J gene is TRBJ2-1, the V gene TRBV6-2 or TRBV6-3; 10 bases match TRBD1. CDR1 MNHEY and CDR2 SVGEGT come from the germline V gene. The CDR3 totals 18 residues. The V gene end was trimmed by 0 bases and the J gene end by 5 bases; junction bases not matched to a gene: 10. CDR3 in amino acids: CASSYSRIIGQGDNEQFF. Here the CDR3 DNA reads TGTGCCAGCAGTTACTCGAGGATCATTGGACAGGGGGACAATGAGCAGTTCTTC.

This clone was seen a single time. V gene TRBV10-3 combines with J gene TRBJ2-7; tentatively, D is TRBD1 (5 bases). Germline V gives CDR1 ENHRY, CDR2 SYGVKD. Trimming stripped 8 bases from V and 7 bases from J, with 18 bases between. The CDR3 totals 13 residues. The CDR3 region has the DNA TGTGCCATCCAGCAAGGGGCTCATAGGGAGCAGTACTTC. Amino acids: CAIQQGAHREQYF.

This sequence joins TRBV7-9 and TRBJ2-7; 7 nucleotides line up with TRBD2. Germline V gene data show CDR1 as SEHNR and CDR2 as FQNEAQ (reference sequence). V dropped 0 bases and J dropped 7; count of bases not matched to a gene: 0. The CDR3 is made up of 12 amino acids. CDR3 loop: CASSLAGREQYF. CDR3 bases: TGTGCCAGCAGCTTAGCCGGGAGGGAGCAGTACTTC.

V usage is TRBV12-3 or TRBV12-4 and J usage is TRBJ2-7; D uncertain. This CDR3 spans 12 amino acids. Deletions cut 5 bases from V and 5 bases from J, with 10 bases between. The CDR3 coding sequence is TGTGCCAGCAGTCCAAGCAACCACGAGCAGTACTTC. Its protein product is CASSPSNHEQYF.

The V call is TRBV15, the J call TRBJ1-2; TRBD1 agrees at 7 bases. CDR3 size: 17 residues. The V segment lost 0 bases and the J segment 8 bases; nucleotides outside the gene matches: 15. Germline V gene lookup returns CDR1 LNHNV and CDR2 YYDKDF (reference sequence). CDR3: CATSRDPLAGGADGYTF. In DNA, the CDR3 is TGTGCCACCAGCAGAGATCCGTTGGCAGGGGGAGCAGACGGCTACACCTTC.

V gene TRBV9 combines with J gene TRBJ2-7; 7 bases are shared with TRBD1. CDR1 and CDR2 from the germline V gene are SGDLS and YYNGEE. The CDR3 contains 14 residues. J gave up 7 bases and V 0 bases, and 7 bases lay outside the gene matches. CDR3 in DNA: TGTGCCAGCAGCGTAGTAGAGACAGGGTCTGAGCAGTACTTC. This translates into CASSVVETGSEQYF.

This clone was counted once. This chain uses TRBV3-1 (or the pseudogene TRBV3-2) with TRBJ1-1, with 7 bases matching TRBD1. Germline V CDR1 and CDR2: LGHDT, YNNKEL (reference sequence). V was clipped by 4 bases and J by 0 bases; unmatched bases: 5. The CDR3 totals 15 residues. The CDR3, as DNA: TGTGCCAGCAGCCCCCTGACAGGGATGAACACTGAAGCTTTCTTT. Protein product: CASSPLTGMNTEAFF.

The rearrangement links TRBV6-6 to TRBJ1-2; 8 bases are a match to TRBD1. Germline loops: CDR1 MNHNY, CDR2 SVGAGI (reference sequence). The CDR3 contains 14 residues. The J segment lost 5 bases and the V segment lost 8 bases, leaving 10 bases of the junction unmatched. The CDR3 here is CASRQGAGDYGYTF. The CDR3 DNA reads TGTGCCAGCCGCCAGGGGGCCGGGGATTATGGCTACACCTTC.

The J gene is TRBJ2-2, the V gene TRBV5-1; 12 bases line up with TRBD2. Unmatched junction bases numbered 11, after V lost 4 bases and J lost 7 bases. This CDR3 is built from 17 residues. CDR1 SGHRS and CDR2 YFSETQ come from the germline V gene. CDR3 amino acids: CASSIHRLAGGIGELFF. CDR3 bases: TGCGCCAGCAGCATCCATCGGCTAGCGGGGGGGATCGGGGAGCTGTTTTTT. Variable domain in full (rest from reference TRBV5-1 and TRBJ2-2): KAGVTQTPRYLIKTRGQQVTLSCSPISGHRSVSWYQQTPGQGLQFLFEYFSETQRNKGNFPGRFSGRQFSNSRSEMNVSTLELGDSALYLCASSIHRLAGGIGELFFGEGSRLTVL.

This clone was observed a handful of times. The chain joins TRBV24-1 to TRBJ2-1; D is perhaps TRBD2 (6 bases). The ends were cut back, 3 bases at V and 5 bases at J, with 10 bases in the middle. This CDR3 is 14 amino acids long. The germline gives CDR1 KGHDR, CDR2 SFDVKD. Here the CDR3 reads CATSDGASDNEQFF. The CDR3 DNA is TGTGCCACCAGTGATGGGGCTAGCGACAATGAGCAGTTCTTC.

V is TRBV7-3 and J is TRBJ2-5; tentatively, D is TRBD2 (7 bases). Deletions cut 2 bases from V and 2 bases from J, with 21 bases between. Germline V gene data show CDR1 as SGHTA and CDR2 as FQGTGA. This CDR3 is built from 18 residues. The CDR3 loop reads CASSLQGRVLGGQETQYF. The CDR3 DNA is TGTGCCAGCAGCTTACAGGGGAGGGTCCTTGGGGGGCAAGAGACCCAGTACTTC.

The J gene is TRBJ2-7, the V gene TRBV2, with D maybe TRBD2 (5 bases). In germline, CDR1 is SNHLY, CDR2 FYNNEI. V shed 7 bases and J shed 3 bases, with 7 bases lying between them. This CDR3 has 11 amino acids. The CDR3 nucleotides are TGTGCCAGCACCGGACTCTACGAGCAGTACTTC. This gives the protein CASTGLYEQYF.